What follows are 24 T cell receptor beta chains derived from one specimen sequenced in a study of cytomegalovirus exposure and HLA in healthy donors. Sequenced by immunoSEQ multiplex PCR; TCRdb stores in-frame clones only, minus some. The sample has more than 110,000 clones; about nine tenths are singletons. Sequences were obtained from PBMCs. The receptors derive from a man younger than 35 in good health and CMV-seronegative.

The chain is built from TRBV6-1 and TRBJ1-2; 7 positions match TRBD1. The ends lost 7 bases at V and 4 bases at J; junction bases unmatched: 12. Germline CDR1 reads MNHNS; CDR2 reads SASEGT. This CDR3 region has 15 residues. The CDR3 loop is CASTLGDSRFYGYTF. CDR3 DNA sequence: TGTGCCAGCACCTTGGGGGACAGTCGTTTCTATGGCTACACCTTC.

V and J are TRBV7-9 and TRBJ2-1; the match to TRBD1 covers 7 bases. The CDR3 totals 14 residues. CDR1 is SEHNR and CDR2 is FQNEAQ in the germline V gene (reference sequence). Trimming took 5 bases from V and 6 from J; bases not matched to a gene: 7. In DNA form, the CDR3 reads TGTGCCAGCAGCCAAAACAGGGGTGGCAATGAGCAGTTCTTC. Translated, it gives CASSQNRGGNEQFF.

This sequence joins TRBV18 and TRBJ2-3, with D possibly matching TRBD2 (6 bases). Trimming pared 3 bases from V and 7 bases from J, leaving 17 bases between. The CDR3 is 15 residues long. Looked up from germline, CDR1 is KGHSH and CDR2 is LQKENI. CDR3 residues: CASSPEGRWSYTQYF. The CDR3 DNA is TGTGCCAGCTCACCGGAGGGTAGGTGGTCATATACGCAGTATTTT.

V usage is TRBV5-1 and J usage is TRBJ2-5; D perhaps matches TRBD2 (7 bases). With 4 bases removed from V and 5 bases from J, the gap between germline ends came to 15 bases. Germline V CDR1 and CDR2: SGHRS, YFSETQ. The CDR3 contains 14 residues. The DNA for the CDR3 is TGCGCCAGCAGCAGGGGGGGTCCCCGGGAGACCCAGTACTTC. Translation gives CASSRGGPRETQYF.

The chain joins TRBV5-1 to TRBJ2-1; 8 positions match TRBD2. V was clipped by 0 bases and J by 8 bases; unmatched bases: 7. The germline CDR1 and CDR2 sequences are SGHRS and YFSETQ. This CDR3 comprises 15 residues. The CDR3 spells CASSLGAGVVDEQFF. The CDR3 coding sequence is TGCGCCAGCAGCTTGGGAGCGGGAGTAGTAGATGAGCAGTTCTTC.

The CDR3 sequence is CASSPLWRRSNQPQHF. The CDR3 DNA is TGTGCCAGCAGCCCCCTGTGGCGGAGGAGTAATCAGCCCCAGCATTTT. The chain recombines TRBV7-8 with TRBJ1-5; no reliable D call. V dropped 5 bases and J dropped 4 bases, with 18 bases sitting between them. The CDR3 is 16 amino acids. Germline-derived CDR1 and CDR2 are SGHVS and FQNEAQ.

The chain combines TRBV7-9 with TRBJ2-1, with D uncertain. Trimming left V 0 bases short and J 2 bases short, with 14 bases between. The germline gives CDR1 SEHNR, CDR2 FQNEAQ (reference sequence). The CDR3 extends over 17 amino acids. CDR3 DNA sequence: TGTGCCAGCAGCTTAGCCGCTGGCGTCCGGGCCTACAATGAGCAGTTCTTC. Encoded protein: CASSLAAGVRAYNEQFF.

The rearrangement uses TRBV5-6 and TRBJ2-3, with a weak D call TRBD2 (6 bases). Germline V lookup: CDR1 SGHDT, CDR2 YYEEEE. Trimming took off 4 bases at V and 5 bases at J, with 11 bases between the two ends. This CDR3 region has 13 residues. CDR3 in DNA: TGTGCCAGCAGCGACCCCGGGGGAGATACGCAGTATTTT. This translates into CASSDPGGDTQYF. Together with reference TRBV5-6 and TRBJ2-3, the CDR3 gives the full variable domain: DAGVTQSPTHLIKTRGQQVTLRCSPKSGHDTVSWYQQALGQGPQFIFQYYEEEERQRGNFPDRFSGHQFPNYSSELNVNALLLGDSALYLCASSDPGGDTQYFGPGTRLTVL.

As regards this clone: Its ends do not fully match the called genes, so a read error is possible. V and J are TRBV7-2 and TRBJ2-5, with 9 bases identical to TRBD2. The CDR3 length is 16 residues. Germline CDR1 is SGHTA and CDR2 is FQGNSA. The CDR3, as DNA: TGTGCCAGCAGCCTAGCCCATGCGGGGGGGCAAGAGACCCAGTACTTC. It translates to CASSLAHAGGQETQYF. The variable domain in full, completed from reference TRBV7-2 and TRBJ2-5, reads GAGVSQSPSNKVTEKGKDVELRCDPISGHTALYWYRQSLGQGLEFLIYFQGNSAPDKSGLPSDRFSAERTGGSVSTLTIQRTQQEDSAVYLCASSLAHAGGQETQYFGPGTRLLVL.

As for this clone: The sample carries other DNA sequences with the same CDR3. The rearrangement joins TRBV28 to TRBJ1-5; TRBD1 might be the D (6 bases). V was pared by 6 bases and J by 4 bases, with 13 bases between. Germline V gives CDR1 MDHEN, CDR2 SYDVKM. This CDR3 contains 14 residues. The CDR3 sequence: CASSLGQLNQPQHF. As DNA, the CDR3 is TGTGCCAGCAGCTTAGGACAGTTAAATCAGCCCCAGCATTTT.

The V gene is TRBV7-8, the J gene TRBJ1-5; TRBD1 agrees at 8 bases. Losses at the gene ends were 6 bases for V and 5 bases for J; bases not matched to a gene: 9. Germline-derived CDR1 and CDR2 are SGHVS and FQNEAQ. The length of the CDR3 is 15 residues. This CDR3 reads CASRPRGLKDQPQHF. The CDR3 nucleotides are TGTGCCAGCAGACCCAGGGGGCTGAAGGATCAGCCCCAGCATTTT.

The chain has TRBV28 and TRBJ1-2; D uncertain. There are 13 residues in the CDR3. Germline V CDR1 and CDR2: MDHEN, SYDVKM. The germline V and J ends were trimmed by 4 bases and 5 bases, with 11 bases remaining between them. The CDR3 sequence is CASSSRLKYGYTF. Written as DNA, the CDR3 is TGTGCCAGCAGTTCTAGACTGAAGTATGGCTACACCTTC.

This chain joins TRBV30 and TRBJ2-2; D unresolved. This CDR3 is 13 amino acids long. The germline gives CDR1 GTSNPN, CDR2 SVGIG (reference sequence). V lost 2 bases, J lost 0 bases, and 4 bases lay in between. The CDR3 spells CAWSQANTGELFF. Written as DNA, the CDR3 is TGTGCCTGGAGTCAGGCGAACACCGGGGAGCTGTTTTTT.

The rearrangement joins TRBV7-9 to TRBJ1-1; possible D gene TRBD1, 5 bases. Per germline, CDR1 SEHNR and CDR2 FQNEAQ (reference sequence). The CDR3 is 14 residues long. The germline V and J ends were trimmed by 2 bases and 4 bases, with 11 bases remaining between them. The CDR3 nucleotides are TGTGCCAGCAGCTTATGGCAGGGAAGCACTGAAGCTTTCTTT. Protein product: CASSLWQGSTEAFF.

This clone is labeled medium-sized. The rearrangement uses TRBV7-6 and TRBJ1-1, with D perhaps TRBD1 (5 bases). The ends were cut back, 1 base at V and 0 bases at J, with 6 bases in the middle. The CDR3 length is 14 residues. Looked up from germline, CDR1 is SGHVS and CDR2 is FNYEAQ. The CDR3 loop reads CASSLGQMNTEAFF. CDR3 bases: TGTGCCAGCAGCTTAGGACAGATGAACACTGAAGCTTTCTTT.

This clone appeared a single time. J is TRBJ1-1 and V is TRBV21-1; no DNA check was done on the table's D call, TRBD1. TRBV21-1 is a pseudogene segment. This CDR3 spans 15 amino acids. The CDR3 DNA reads TGTGCCAGCAGCAAAGGACAGGGATCGGGCACTGAAGCTTTCTTT. This translates into CASSKGQGSGTEAFF.

The rearrangement uses TRBV27 and TRBJ2-1, with 10 bases lining up with TRBD2. Trimming removed 3 bases from V and 5 bases from J; junction bases left unmatched: 13. Germline V CDR1 and CDR2: MNHEY, SMNVEV (reference sequence). This CDR3 contains 18 residues. DNA for the CDR3: TGTGCCAGCAGTTTCCTAGCGGGAGAGGACCGTCTACACAATGAGCAGTTCTTC. Its protein is CASSFLAGEDRLHNEQFF.

This sequence joins TRBV29-1 and TRBJ1-2; 9 bases match TRBD1. V lost 4 bases and J lost 6; bases outside the gene matches: 3. Germline CDR1 is SQVTM and CDR2 is ANQGSEA. There are 12 residues in the CDR3. The CDR3 protein is CSVAGQGHGYTF. Here the CDR3 DNA reads TGCAGCGTTGCGGGACAGGGTCATGGCTACACCTTC. Variable domain in full (rest from reference TRBV29-1 and TRBJ1-2): SAVISQKPSRDICQRGTSLTIQCQVDSQVTMMFWYRQQPGQSLTLIATANQGSEATYESGFVIDKFPISRPNLTFSTLTVSNMSPEDSSIYLCSVAGQGHGYTFGSGTRLTVV.

CDR3 DNA sequence: TGTGCCAGCAGCTTGGGGGACAGGGGCAATGAAAAACTGTTTTTT. Translated: CASSLGDRGNEKLFF. The chain joins TRBV5-6 to TRBJ1-4; TRBD1 matches at 10 bases. Per germline, CDR1 SGHDT and CDR2 YYEEEE. V lost 0 bases and J lost 5; bases outside the gene matches: 1. This CDR3 comprises 15 residues.

The chain is built from TRBV27 and TRBJ2-7, with 9 nucleotides matching TRBD2. Trimming cost V 6 bases and J 7 bases; bases outside gene matches: 10. The CDR3 loop spans 14 amino acids. Germline V gene lookup returns CDR1 MNHEY and CDR2 SMNVEV (reference sequence). This CDR3 is CASSLLAGGREQYF. The CDR3 coding sequence is TGTGCCAGCAGCCTATTGGCGGGAGGGCGGGAGCAGTACTTC.

This rearrangement joins TRBV23-1 to TRBJ2-1; D unresolved. TRBV23-1 is assigned to the ORF class and has an uncertain function. This CDR3 region has 19 residues. V was trimmed by 0 bases and J by 0 bases, leaving 18 bases between them. This CDR3 reads CASSQSRFRSKSSYNEQFF. The CDR3 DNA sequence: TGCGCCAGCAGTCAATCGAGGTTTCGTAGCAAGAGCTCCTACAATGAGCAGTTCTTC.

V is TRBV28 and J is TRBJ2-1; D is uncertain. The CDR3 loop spans 16 amino acids. From germline, CDR1 is MDHEN and CDR2 SYDVKM. The V and J ends lost 3 bases and 15 bases respectively, with 27 bases between them. DNA for the CDR3: TGTGCCAGCAGTTTGTGGCAGAGCCGATACTACAATGAGATGTTCTTC. Protein: CASSLWQSRYYNEMFF.

CDR3 bases: TGTGCCAGCAGCTTCACAAGGAGCTCCTACAATGAGCAGTTCTTC. Amino acids: CASSFTRSSYNEQFF. V is TRBV7-2 and J is TRBJ2-1; D unresolved. Germline CDR1 is SGHTA and CDR2 is FQGNSA. Between the trimmed V and J ends, which lost 3 bases and 0 bases, there was a span of 9 bases. This CDR3 is 15 amino acids long.

The gene calls are TRBV7-9 and TRBJ2-1, with D possibly matching TRBD2 (5 bases). Germline assignment: CDR1 SEHNR and CDR2 FQNEAQ (reference sequence). V was clipped by 1 base and J by 6 bases, with 10 bases between them. This CDR3 is built from 14 residues. CDR3 loop: CASSLGVGSNEQFF. CDR3 in DNA: TGTGCCAGCAGCTTAGGTGTAGGGAGCAATGAGCAGTTCTTC.